This entry lists 8 T cell receptor beta chains sequenced from one sample in a study of blood T cell repertoires in COVID-19. The data were produced by immunoSEQ multiplex PCR, yet TCRdb's version contains in-frame clones alone and is incomplete. The top ten hold roughly 12% of the sample, which has about 480,000 clones, around 88% seen once. The specimen sequenced was peripheral blood. These receptors were obtained from a woman aged 45-60 years with COVID-19, enrolled during active disease.

V gene TRBV6-5 combines with J gene TRBJ1-1; 7 nucleotides match TRBD1. The CDR3 is 14 residues long. In germline, CDR1 is MNHEY, CDR2 SVGAGI. The V and J ends lost 6 bases and 4 bases, in that order; junction bases with no gene match: 8. CDR3 bases: TGTGCCAGCAGGGCGACAGGGACGGGCACTGAAGCTTTCTTT. Its protein product is CASRATGTGTEAFF.

The chain recombines TRBV18 with TRBJ1-5, with 8 bases identical to TRBD1. Germline-derived CDR1 and CDR2 are KGHSH and LQKENI. Trimming at V came to 3 bases and at J to 6 bases, leaving 7 bases not matched to a gene. This CDR3 region has 15 residues. DNA of the CDR3: TGTGCCAGCTCACCCATATTAGGACAGGGTCAGCCCCAGCATTTT. This sequence encodes CASSPILGQGQPQHF.

The chain recombines TRBV30 with TRBJ2-7; D is possibly TRBD2 (5 bases). Germline V gene lookup returns CDR1 GTSNPN and CDR2 SVGIG (reference sequence). Between the trimmed V and J ends, which lost 2 bases and 4 bases, there was a span of 12 bases. The CDR3 consists of 13 residues. Here the CDR3 reads CAWSQRTDYEQYF. The CDR3, as DNA: TGTGCCTGGAGTCAGCGGACGGATTACGAGCAGTACTTC.

The chain recombines TRBV10-3 with TRBJ2-7; TRBD1 agrees at 8 bases. The CDR3 runs 15 residues. The V segment lost 6 bases and the J segment 4 bases; nucleotides outside the gene matches: 11. CDR1 is ENHRY and CDR2 is SYGVKD in the germline V gene. The CDR3 here is CAIRNAQGDWYEQYF. As DNA, the CDR3 is TGTGCCATCAGAAATGCACAGGGGGATTGGTACGAGCAGTACTTC.

About this clone itself: Other DNA sequences in the same sample also yield this CDR3. The chain uses TRBV4-2 and TRBJ2-3; no clear D. The germline V and J ends were trimmed by 2 bases and 6 bases, with 3 bases remaining between them. The CDR3 covers 11 residues. Looked up from germline, CDR1 is LGHNA and CDR2 is YNFKEQ. The CDR3 region has the DNA TGTGCCAGCAGCCAACGGGATACGCAGTATTTT. Encoded protein: CASSQRDTQYF.

This rearrangement joins TRBV27 to TRBJ2-5, with 8 bases aligning to TRBD1. The ends lost 4 bases at V and 5 bases at J; junction bases unmatched: 6. The germline V gene encodes CDR1 MNHEY and CDR2 SMNVEV (reference sequence). The CDR3 spans 14 residues. CDR3 residues: CASSSRTGGETQYF. The DNA for the CDR3 is TGTGCCAGCAGTTCCCGTACAGGGGGGGAGACCCAGTACTTC.

The CDR3 protein is CATSRELVSTGETQYF. In DNA, the CDR3 is TGTGCCACCAGCAGAGAACTCGTGTCGACCGGGGAGACCCAGTACTTC. The chain employs TRBV15 and TRBJ2-5; D uncertain. V lost 0 bases and J 5 bases, leaving 16 bases between the germline ends. In germline, CDR1 is LNHNV, CDR2 YYDKDF (reference sequence). The CDR3 extends over 16 amino acids. Full variable domain (outside the CDR3, taken from reference TRBV15 and TRBJ2-5): DAMVIQNPRYQVTQFGKPVTLSCSQTLNHNVMYWYQQKSSQAPKLLFHYYDKDFNNEADTPDNFQSRRPNTSFCFLDIRSPGLGDTAMYLCATSRELVSTGETQYFGPGTRLLVL.

The rearrangement links TRBV7-6 to TRBJ1-1; 11 positions match TRBD1. The CDR3 sequence is 16 residues long. Germline-derived CDR1 and CDR2 are SGHVS and FNYEAQ. J gave up 5 bases and V 5 bases, and 10 bases lay outside the gene matches. CDR3 sequence: CASSPGQGGVDTEAFF. The DNA for the CDR3 is TGTGCCAGCAGCCCGGGACAGGGGGGGGTGGATACTGAAGCTTTCTTT.